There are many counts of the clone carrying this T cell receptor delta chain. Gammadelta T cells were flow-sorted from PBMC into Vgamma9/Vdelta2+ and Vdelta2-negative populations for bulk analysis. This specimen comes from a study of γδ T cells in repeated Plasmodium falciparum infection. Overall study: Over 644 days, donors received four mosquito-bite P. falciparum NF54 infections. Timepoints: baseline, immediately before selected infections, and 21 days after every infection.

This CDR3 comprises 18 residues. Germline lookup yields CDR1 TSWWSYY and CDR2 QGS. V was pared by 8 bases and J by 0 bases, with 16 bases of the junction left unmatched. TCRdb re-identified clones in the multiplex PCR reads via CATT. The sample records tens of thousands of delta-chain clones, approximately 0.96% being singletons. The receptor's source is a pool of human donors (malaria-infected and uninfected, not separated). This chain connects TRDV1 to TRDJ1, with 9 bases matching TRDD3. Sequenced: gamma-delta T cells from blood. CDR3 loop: CALRFRPGGCYYTDKLIF. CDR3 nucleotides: TGTGCTCTTAGGTTTAGGCCTGGGGGATGTTACTACACCGATAAACTCATCTTT.